The 23 T cell receptor beta chains listed next were all sequenced from one sample in a study of technical replicates of blood from a handful of donors. Generated by immunoSEQ multiplex PCR, the TCRdb table keeps only in-frame clones and is missing some. Seen here are roughly 12,000 clones, over 85% observed once, and the top ten hold 6.5% to 8.5%. Sequencing input: PBMCs. These receptors came from a human donor in good health.

This chain joins TRBV6-4 and TRBJ1-1, with D unclear. Germline CDR1 reads MRHNA; CDR2 reads SNTAGT. Trimming cost V 4 bases and J 0 bases, with 6 bases left between them. The CDR3 contains 13 residues. As DNA, the CDR3 is TGTGCCAGCAGTGTCGACTTGAACACTGAAGCTTTCTTT. Translating gives CASSVDLNTEAFF.

CDR3 residues: CASSREPSLGQAGTDTQYF. Written as DNA, the CDR3 is TGTGCCAGTAGTAGAGAACCCTCCCTCGGACAGGCAGGAACAGATACGCAGTATTTT. J is TRBJ2-3 and V is TRBV19; TRBD1 matches at 7 bases. Germline V gene lookup returns CDR1 LNHDA and CDR2 SQIVND (reference sequence). V gave up 4 bases and J gave up 3 bases; unmatched junction bases: 19. This CDR3 has 19 residues.

The chain carries TRBV27 and TRBJ2-2, with TRBD1 as a possible D gene (5 bases). Between the trimmed V and J ends, which lost 4 bases and 4 bases, there was a span of 13 bases. The CDR3 totals 15 residues. CDR1 and CDR2 (germline): MNHEY, SMNVEV (reference sequence). CDR3 nucleotides: TGTGCCAGCAGTTGGAATAGGGGCGGCACCGGGGAGCTGTTTTTT. Protein sequence: CASSWNRGGTGELFF.

This chain uses TRBV28 with TRBJ1-1; TRBD1 matches at 7 bases. This CDR3 has 13 residues. V was pared by 2 bases and J by 10 bases, with 7 bases of the junction left unmatched. Germline V gene lookup returns CDR1 MDHEN and CDR2 SYDVKM. CDR3 protein: CASSLLQGIGAFF. Written as DNA, the CDR3 is TGTGCCAGCAGTTTACTACAGGGGATAGGAGCTTTCTTT.

This chain joins TRBV5-1 and TRBJ2-5, with 14 bases matching TRBD2. V was pared by 4 bases and J by 6 bases, with 5 bases of the junction left unmatched. The CDR3 runs 15 residues. Germline V gene data show CDR1 as SGHRS and CDR2 as YFSETQ. CDR3 nucleotides: TGCGCCAGCAGCCCGGGGACTAGCGGGAGTAAGACCCAGTACTTC. Protein product: CASSPGTSGSKTQYF.

A single count supports this clone. V and J are TRBV14 and TRBJ1-2, with D uncertain. Trimming took off 4 bases at V and 8 bases at J, with 11 bases between the two ends. The CDR3 is made up of 12 amino acids. Germline V lookup: CDR1 SGHDN, CDR2 FVKESK. Written as DNA, the CDR3 is TGTGCCAGCAGCCCGGCCAGAGGAGGCTACACCTTC. Translation gives CASSPARGGYTF.

Written as DNA, the CDR3 is TGCGCCAGCAGCTTGAGGAGCCGGACTAGCGGCACAGATACGCAGTATTTT. This codes for CASSLRSRTSGTDTQYF. The chain joins TRBV5-1 to TRBJ2-3; 9 bases are shared with TRBD2. Germline CDR1 reads SGHRS; CDR2 reads YFSETQ. Germline trimming cut 1 base from V and 1 base from J; bases unmatched to any gene: 7. There are 17 residues in the CDR3.

This clone has more than one count but fewer than ten. The chain employs TRBV5-1 and TRBJ2-3; 7 bases fit TRBD2. This CDR3 has 17 amino acids. V dropped 6 bases and J dropped 2; count of bases not matched to a gene: 15. Germline CDR1 reads SGHRS; CDR2 reads YFSETQ. In nucleotides, the CDR3 is TGCGCCAGCATGGGCCAGCGGGATTTACCGGTCACAGATACGCAGTATTTT. It is translated as CASMGQRDLPVTDTQYF.

The chain employs TRBV29-1 and TRBJ2-4; D is perhaps TRBD1 (6 bases). This CDR3 is 11 amino acids long. The germline V and J ends were trimmed by 6 bases and 14 bases, with 17 bases remaining between them. The germline V gene encodes CDR1 SQVTM and CDR2 ANQGSEA. CDR3 nucleotides: TGCAGCGTCCTAACCGGGACAAAGGAGTACTTC. Translating it yields CSVLTGTKEYF.

This chain uses TRBV14 with TRBJ2-2; D possibly corresponds to TRBD2 (5 bases). CDR3 length: 14 amino acids. From germline, CDR1 is SGHDN and CDR2 FVKESK. Trimming removed 4 bases at V and 2 bases at J, with 8 bases between. The CDR3 loop reads CASSPGINTGELFF. The CDR3 DNA follows: TGTGCCAGCAGCCCCGGGATTAACACCGGGGAGCTGTTTTTT. Full variable domain (missing parts from reference TRBV14 and TRBJ2-2): EAGVTQFPSHSVIEKGQTVTLRCDPISGHDNLYWYRRVMGKEIKFLLHFVKESKQDESGMPNNRFLAERTGGTYSTLKVQPAELEDSGVYFCASSPGINTGELFFGEGSRLTVL.

This clone has only one observation. The V call is TRBV5-1, the J call TRBJ2-1; D is perhaps TRBD2 (6 bases). V was cut by 2 bases and J by 3 bases, with 12 bases left in between. The CDR3 is 15 amino acids. The germline V gene encodes CDR1 SGHRS and CDR2 YFSETQ. The CDR3 DNA reads as TGCGCCAGCAGCTTCGTAGCGGAAAGCTACAATGAGCAGTTCTTC. Translated: CASSFVAESYNEQFF.

The chain employs TRBV7-9 and TRBJ2-2; 8 bases agree with TRBD2. V lost 8 bases and J lost 4; bases outside the gene matches: 12. CDR1 and CDR2 (germline): SEHNR, FQNEAQ (reference sequence). The CDR3 is 16 residues long. The CDR3 loop is CASVPAGVEGTGELFF. CDR3 bases: TGTGCCAGCGTCCCAGCGGGAGTAGAAGGCACCGGGGAGCTGTTTTTT.

This chain connects TRBV7-3 to TRBJ2-1; 10 bases are a match to TRBD2. Germline V gives CDR1 SGHTA, CDR2 FQGTGA. The CDR3 consists of 17 residues. With V trimmed by 0 bases and J by 6 bases, 8 bases remained unmatched. As DNA, the CDR3 is TGTGCCAGCAGCTTAACCGTGGGGCTAGCGGGAGTCAATGAGCAGTTCTTC. This encodes CASSLTVGLAGVNEQFF.

The V call is TRBV18, the J call TRBJ2-1; perhaps TRBD1 as D (6 bases). Trimming took 3 bases from V and 5 from J, leaving 8 bases between them. This CDR3 is 13 amino acids long. Per the germline V gene, CDR1 is KGHSH and CDR2 is LQKENI. The CDR3 DNA reads TGTGCCAGCTCACCCAGGGGAGACAATGAGCAGTTCTTC. This encodes CASSPRGDNEQFF.

The J gene is TRBJ2-2, the V gene TRBV5-4, with 9 bases that match TRBD2. This CDR3 has 16 amino acids. V lost 4 bases and J lost 0; bases outside the gene matches: 4. Looked up from germline, CDR1 is SGHNT and CDR2 is YYREEE (reference sequence). For the CDR3, the DNA is TGTGCCAGCAGCCCGACTAGCGGTGCGAACACCGGGGAGCTGTTTTTT. Its protein product is CASSPTSGANTGELFF.

The V and J genes are TRBV6-5 and TRBJ1-1; unclear D gene. Trimming took off 1 base at V and 3 bases at J, with 6 bases between the two ends. Germline V gene sequence: CDR1 MNHEY, CDR2 SVGAGI. The CDR3 has 13 amino acids. The chain's CDR3 is CASSYLAHTEAFF. The CDR3 region has the DNA TGTGCCAGCAGTTACTTGGCCCACACTGAAGCTTTCTTT.

This chain joins TRBV5-8 and TRBJ1-2; TRBD1 aligns across 8 bases. The CDR3 is 16 residues long. V gave up 0 bases and J gave up 5 bases; unmatched junction bases: 9. Germline lookup yields CDR1 SGHTS and CDR2 YDEGEE. The CDR3 nucleotides read TGTGCCAGCAGCTTGGGGGGGACAGGAGCGATTTATGGCTACACCTTC. It is translated as CASSLGGTGAIYGYTF.

The chain couples TRBV19 to TRBJ2-7; 8 nucleotides align to TRBD2. CDR3 size: 14 residues. V dropped 3 bases and J dropped 3; count of bases not matched to a gene: 4. Germline loops: CDR1 LNHDA, CDR2 SQIVND (reference sequence). Here the CDR3 reads CASSMDSGNYEQYF. DNA for the CDR3: TGTGCCAGTAGTATGGATAGCGGGAACTACGAGCAGTACTTC.

The chain recombines TRBV7-9 with TRBJ1-1, with D maybe TRBD1 (5 bases). Germline CDR1 is SEHNR and CDR2 is FQNEAQ (reference sequence). Trimming shortened V by 6 bases and J by 7 bases, and 12 bases separated the two germline ends. This CDR3 has 12 amino acids. The CDR3 DNA is TGTGCCAGCAGTGGGGGGATCGGTGAAGCTTTCTTT. It is translated as CASSGGIGEAFF. The full variable domain, in which reference TRBV7-9 and TRBJ1-1 provide the parts outside the CDR3, is DTGVSQNPRHKITKRGQNVTFRCDPISEHNRLYWYRQTLGQGPEFLTYFQNEAQLEKSRLLSDRFSAERPKGSFSTLEIQRTEQGDSAMYLCASSGGIGEAFFGQGTRLTVV.

V gene TRBV29-1 combines with J gene TRBJ2-5, with 9 bases identical to TRBD1. Losses at the gene ends were 4 bases for V and 6 bases for J; bases not matched to a gene: 15. Germline V lookup: CDR1 SQVTM, CDR2 ANQGSEA. CDR3 length: 16 residues. CDR3 region: CSVVPNVPGQGKTQYF. CDR3 DNA: TGCAGCGTTGTACCTAATGTCCCGGGACAGGGAAAGACCCAGTACTTC.

This sequence joins TRBV6-1 and TRBJ1-5, with D maybe TRBD1 (6 bases). The germline V gene has CDR1 MNHNS and CDR2 SASEGT. The CDR3 extends over 17 amino acids. Between the trimmed V and J ends, which lost 6 bases and 0 bases, there was a span of 18 bases. CDR3 residues: CASSESQGWSSNQPQHF. CDR3 sequence (DNA): TGTGCCAGCAGCGAATCACAGGGATGGTCTAGCAATCAGCCCCAGCATTTT.

V is TRBV27 and J is TRBJ2-3; TRBD1 matches at 8 bases. J lost 8 bases, V lost 6 bases, and 13 bases had no gene match. This CDR3 region has 15 residues. Germline CDR1 is MNHEY and CDR2 is SMNVEV (reference sequence). The CDR3 DNA reads TGTGCCAGCAGCTCAGGGGGCGCAGGCGATAGTACGCAGTATTTT. Encoded protein: CASSSGGAGDSTQYF.

This clone has only one observation. The chain carries TRBV28 and TRBJ2-1, with 10 bases identical to TRBD2. Per germline, CDR1 MDHEN and CDR2 SYDVKM. With 7 bases clipped from V and 4 bases from J, the junction kept 10 bases outside the gene matches. This CDR3 region has 16 residues. CDR3 in amino acids: CASTPPTSGSYNEQFF. DNA of the CDR3: TGTGCCAGCACCCCCCCGACTAGCGGGTCATACAATGAGCAGTTCTTC.